The rows below give T cell receptor beta chains drawn from one sample of a study of beta chain features in type 1 diabetes. Method: immunoSEQ multiplex PCR; TCRdb's copy keeps in-frame clones and lacks some. Here the sample spans 350,000 to 450,000 clones, over 13% being singletons. Sequenced sample: naive CD4+ T cells from blood. The receptors here all came from a woman in her late teens or twenties in good health. CDR3s include the opening cysteine and the closing phenylalanine or tryptophan. D genes are given only for firm matches. Size is stated for part of the rows, as once, few or many counts, or as a class when the clone is expanded.

D	V	J	size	CDR3	DNA
NA	TRBV7-2	TRBJ2-1	NA	CASSFRGEQFF	TGTGCCAGCAGTTTCCGGGGAGAGCAGTTCTTC
NA	TRBV28	TRBJ1-2	NA	CASSSNGLTGVYGYTF	TGTGCCAGCAGTTCCAACGGTTTGACGGGGGTGTATGGCTACACCTTC
NA	TRBV18	TRBJ2-6	few	CASTLGAGANVLTF	TGTGCCAGCACCCTAGGCGCGGGGGCCAACGTCCTGACTTTC
TRBD2	TRBV18	TRBJ2-3	NA	CASSPALAGLDTQYF	TGTGCCAGCTCACCAGCTCTAGCGGGGCTAGATACGCAGTATTTT
NA	TRBV29-1	TRBJ1-5	NA	CSVDPRDNQPQHF	TGCAGCGTTGACCCCAGGGACAATCAGCCCCAGCATTTT
NA	TRBV29-1	TRBJ2-7	NA	CSVKSRDYEQYF	TGCAGCGTCAAAAGTAGAGACTACGAGCAGTACTTC
TRBD1	TRBV7-2	TRBJ2-7	few	CASSLGRGYEQYF	TGTGCCAGCAGCTTAGGCAGGGGGTACGAGCAGTACTTC
TRBD2	TRBV18	TRBJ2-7	few	CASSPGTSETNEQYF	TGTGCCAGCTCACCGGGGACTAGTGAGACCAACGAGCAGTACTTC
TRBD1	TRBV29-1	TRBJ2-7	few	CSVEIEGQGEYEYF	TGCAGCGTTGAGATTGAGGGACAGGGGGAATATGAGTACTTC
TRBD2	TRBV6-6	TRBJ2-1	NA	CASTYYGEGGGHSQFF	TGTGCCAGCACCTACTACGGGGAGGGCGGCGGCCACTCGCAGTTCTTC
NA	TRBV6-6	TRBJ2-1	NA	CASSSRHFGEQFF	TGTGCCAGCAGTTCCCGACATTTTGGGGAGCAGTTCTTC
NA	TRBV5-6	TRBJ2-7	few	CASSRQGPISEQYF	TGTGCCAGCAGCCGCCAGGGTCCGATCAGCGAGCAGTACTTC
NA	TRBV15	TRBJ1-5	few	CATSRETDQPQHF	TGTGCCACCAGCAGAGAGACAGATCAGCCCCAGCATTTT
NA	TRBV7-9	TRBJ1-1	NA	CASSLESRGAFF	TGTGCCAGCAGCTTAGAGTCCCGGGGAGCTTTCTTT
NA	TRBV25-1	TRBJ1-1	NA	CASRDTEAFF	TGTGCCAGCAGGGACACCGAAGCTTTCTTT
NA	TRBV30	TRBJ1-5	NA	CAWSVSPRQPQHF	TGTGCCTGGAGTGTATCCCCCCGTCAGCCCCAGCATTTT
TRBD1	TRBV30	TRBJ2-4	few	CAWSMRTGELAKNIQYF	TGTGCCTGGAGTATGAGGACAGGGGAACTAGCCAAAAACATTCAGTACTTC
NA	TRBV20-1	TRBJ2-5	NA	CSAGAARTQYF	TGCAGTGCTGGGGCCGCTAGGACCCAGTACTTC
TRBD1	TRBV7-3	TRBJ2-1	few	CASSLGQVNYNEQFF	TGTGCCAGCAGCCTAGGACAGGTGAACTACAATGAGCAGTTCTTC
NA	TRBV15	TRBJ1-2	few	CATSRGTGANYGYTF	TGTGCCACCAGCAGAGGTACAGGTGCAAACTATGGCTACACCTTC
TRBD2	TRBV5-1	TRBJ2-5	few	CASSLLGTSVQETQYF	TGCGCCAGCAGCTTACTAGGGACTAGCGTCCAAGAGACCCAGTACTTC
TRBD1	TRBV27	TRBJ1-2	few	CASSPRDRAGYTF	TGTGCCAGCAGTCCTAGGGACAGGGCCGGCTACACCTTC
TRBD2	TRBV9	TRBJ2-1	NA	CASSSGLADNEQFF	TGTGCCAGCAGCTCGGGACTAGCGGACAATGAGCAGTTCTTC
TRBD2	TRBV4-3	TRBJ2-1	few	CASSRRSGGGSGRDEQFF	TGCGCCAGCAGCCGCCGTTCCGGGGGGGGATCGGGCAGGGATGAGCAGTTCTTC
NA	TRBV5-1	TRBJ2-7	few	CASSLGAGSYEQYF	TGCGCCAGCAGCTTGGGAGCCGGGAGCTACGAGCAGTACTTC
NA	TRBV30	TRBJ2-3	NA	CAWSPSTDTQYF	TGTGCCTGGAGTCCTAGCACAGATACGCAGTATTTT
TRBD1	TRBV9	TRBJ2-7	NA	CASSVGQGVHEQYF	TGTGCCAGCAGCGTGGGACAGGGGGTACACGAGCAGTACTTC
TRBD2	TRBV27	TRBJ2-3	few	CASSSAGVGRNTQYF	TGTGCCAGCAGCTCGGCGGGAGTTGGTCGAAATACGCAGTATTTT
NA	TRBV5-1	TRBJ1-1	NA	CASSPGWREDGEAFF	TGCGCCAGCAGCCCGGGGTGGCGGGAAGACGGTGAAGCTTTCTTT
NA	TRBV5-1	TRBJ2-3	NA	CAGTLSGVSTDTQYF	TGCGCCGGGACTCTTAGCGGCGTTAGCACAGATACGCAGTATTTT
TRBD1	TRBV13	TRBJ1-3	NA	CASSSTGGGNTIYF	TGTGCCAGCAGCTCGACAGGGGGCGGAAACACCATATATTTT
TRBD1	TRBV10-3	TRBJ2-2	NA	CAISGQGATGELFF	TGTGCCATCAGCGGACAGGGGGCAACCGGGGAGCTGTTTTTT
NA	TRBV29-1	TRBJ2-2	NA	CSVELASNTGELFF	TGCAGCGTTGAACTAGCGAGCAACACCGGGGAGCTGTTTTTT
NA	TRBV5-1	TRBJ1-1	NA	CASSLAGTIAFF	TGCGCCAGCAGCCTGGCCGGGACAATAGCTTTCTTT
NA	TRBV4-1	TRBJ2-1	few	CASSQERGPPRGEQFF	TGCGCCAGCAGCCAAGAACGGGGCCCCCCGCGGGGTGAGCAGTTCTTC
TRBD2	TRBV5-6	TRBJ2-3	few	CASSFRTSQADTQYF	TGTGCCAGCAGCTTCAGGACTAGCCAGGCGGATACGCAGTATTTT
TRBD2	TRBV30	TRBJ2-3	NA	CAWSRTSGRADTQYF	TGTGCCTGGAGTAGAACTAGCGGGAGGGCAGATACGCAGTATTTT